This entry concerns a single TCR beta chain. Antigen: not known. Template for every sorted-subset replicate PCR totaled roughly 210 ng DNA, roughly 30,000 T cell genomes. Sequencing was performed with immunoSEQ multiplex PCR; in TCRdb, only in-frame clones are kept and a portion is missing. The data show roughly 2.5 million clones, around 94% seen once. This entry is derived from a study of shared clonotypes between healthy human individuals. Findings of the study overall: Researchers sampled blood only, noting tissue repertoires likely differ. Sharing across four donors was highest in naive CD4 (roughly 5%) and lowest in memory CD8 (0.4%). The study found lower generation probabilities in non-shared clonotypes than in those shared by all four donors.

This TCR was sampled from a man between 18 and 35 years old in good health. Sequenced material: naive CD4+ T cells sorted from blood. Subset denoted: CD45RA+ positively selected.

CDR3 nucleotide sequence: TGTGCCAGCAGTGGGGATACAGGTAAAGCTTTCTTT. Translation: CASSGDTGKAFF. J is TRBJ1-1 and V is TRBV2; perhaps TRBD1 as D (5 bases). Germline V gene lookup returns CDR1 SNHLY and CDR2 FYNNEI. There are 12 residues in the CDR3. Between the trimmed V and J ends, which lost 4 bases and 9 bases, there was a span of 12 bases.